This is a list of T cell receptor beta chains from one sample in a study of breast tumors, draining lymph nodes, adjacent tissues. Via MiXCR, TCRdb re-called the multiplex PCR reads, giving one row per CDR3 protein. Among nearly 110,000 distinct CDR3 sequences listed, around 30% were seen once. Sequencing was done on a sample of axillary lymph node tissue. All receptors come from a female donor with breast cancer. Some clones in this sample may be carry-over from other donors' samples. CDR3s include the opening cysteine and the closing phenylalanine or tryptophan. Fields, in order: V gene, clone size, J gene, D gene, CDR3 length, CDR3 DNA, CDR3 protein. D genes are given only for firm matches. Rows may omit the clone size; those that give it use once, few, many or a size class.

v_call: TRBV6-5; clone_size: .; j_call: TRBJ2-2; d_call: TRBD2; cdr3_length: 18; cdr3_nt: TGTGCCAGCAGGGGACTAGCGGGCCTAGATCGGAACACCGGGGAGCTGTTTTTT; cdr3_aa: CASRGLAGLDRNTGELFF
v_call: TRBV2; clone_size: .; j_call: TRBJ1-6; d_call: TRBD1; cdr3_length: 15; cdr3_nt: TGTGCCAGCCACCCCACAGGGGCGAATAATTCACCCCTCCACTTT; cdr3_aa: CASHPTGANNSPLHF
v_call: TRBV19; clone_size: many; j_call: TRBJ1-2; d_call: TRBD1; cdr3_length: 12; cdr3_nt: TGTGCCAGTAACCACCTACAGGGGGGCTACACCTTC; cdr3_aa: CASNHLQGGYTF
v_call: TRBV29-1; clone_size: .; j_call: TRBJ2-7; d_call: TRBD2; cdr3_length: 18; cdr3_nt: TGCAGCGTTGAAGATCCTATTGGTGAAGCGGGAGATTTCTACGAGCAATACTTC; cdr3_aa: CSVEDPIGEAGDFYEQYF
v_call: TRBV7-9; clone_size: many; j_call: TRBJ2-1; d_call: .; cdr3_length: 18; cdr3_nt: TGTGCCAGCAGCGTTTCCCTCCCTCTGGCGGGGGGACAGAATGAGCAGTTCTTC; cdr3_aa: CASSVSLPLAGGQNEQFF
v_call: TRBV24-1; clone_size: .; j_call: TRBJ2-1; d_call: TRBD2; cdr3_length: 16; cdr3_nt: TGTGCCAGCAGTCGGCTAGCGGTTGGCCCTAATGCGGAGCAGTTCTTC; cdr3_aa: CASSRLAVGPNAEQFF
v_call: TRBV24-1; clone_size: once; j_call: TRBJ2-7; d_call: TRBD1; cdr3_length: 14; cdr3_nt: TGTGCCACCAATGGAAGGACAGGCTCCTACGAGCAGTACTTC; cdr3_aa: CATNGRTGSYEQYF
v_call: TRBV5-1; clone_size: many; j_call: TRBJ2-5; d_call: .; cdr3_length: 13; cdr3_nt: TGCGCCAGCACCCCAGCCCGGCAAGAGACCCAGTACTTC; cdr3_aa: CASTPARQETQYF
v_call: TRBV10-2; clone_size: once; j_call: TRBJ2-7; d_call: .; cdr3_length: 14; cdr3_nt: TGCGCCAGCAGTGAGCCTACGGGCATCTACGAGCAGTACTTC; cdr3_aa: CASSEPTGIYEQYF
v_call: TRBV7-6; clone_size: many; j_call: TRBJ2-7; d_call: .; cdr3_length: 15; cdr3_nt: TGTGCCAGCAGCTTAGGAGGGGCAAAGAGCCACGAGCAGTACTTC; cdr3_aa: CASSLGGAKSHEQYF
v_call: TRBV20-1; clone_size: .; j_call: TRBJ2-5; d_call: .; cdr3_length: 13; cdr3_nt: TGCAGTGCTACTAGGACAGATCGAGAGACCCAGTACTTC; cdr3_aa: CSATRTDRETQYF
v_call: TRBV6-2/TRBV6-3; clone_size: many; j_call: TRBJ1-2; d_call: .; cdr3_length: 15; cdr3_nt: TGTGCCAGCAGTTACGGACCCCTCACAAACTATGGCTACACCTTC; cdr3_aa: CASSYGPLTNYGYTF
v_call: TRBV18; clone_size: .; j_call: TRBJ2-4; d_call: .; cdr3_length: 19; cdr3_nt: TGTGCCAGCTCATCCCAAACCGGGACAAGGAATTTAGCCAAAAACATTCAGTACTTC; cdr3_aa: CASSSQTGTRNLAKNIQYF